This record covers a single T cell receptor (beta chain). The junction had 5 bases not matched to a gene; V was cut back by 0 bases and J by 8 bases. The germline V gene encodes CDR1 MNHEY and CDR2 SVGAGI. CDR3 length equals 15 residues. These data come from a study of blood T cell repertoires in COVID-19. About the research overall: Acute-phase and convalescent COVID-19 samples originated in the United States, Italy and Spain.

Produced via immunoSEQ multiplex PCR; TCRdb's table is partial and in-frame only. The sample includes about 290,000 clones, over 80% of them seen just once. The sequence was collected from a woman aged 50 to 60 with active or convalescent COVID-19. The rearrangement uses TRBV6-5 and TRBJ1-4, with 8 bases lining up with TRBD1. The sample comprised peripheral blood. The CDR3 nucleotides read TGTGCCAGCAGTTACTCGCCGACAGGGGTCGAAAAACTGTTTTTT. Protein: CASSYSPTGVEKLFF.